Below, 26 T cell receptor beta chains from the same sample are listed, as sequenced in a study of early T cells in non-severe SARS-CoV-2 infection. TCRdb independently ran MiXCR on the 5' RACE reads; one entry per CDR3 protein. Of 20,000 to 30,000 distinct CDR3 sequences listed, around 5.1% are singletons. Sequencing used whole blood. The receptor set was obtained from an adult who was a healthcare worker with PCR-confirmed SARS-CoV-2 infection or an uninfected control (not recorded which).

This clonotype was found many times. V usage is TRBV5-1 and J usage is TRBJ2-7, with D possibly matching TRBD1 (5 bases). The V gene lost 0 bases and the J gene lost 6 bases, with 13 bases spanning the gap. The germline V gene has CDR1 SGHRS and CDR2 YFSETQ. The CDR3 has 14 residues. The CDR3, as DNA: TGCGCCAGCAGCTTGGACTTAGGGGCCCCCGAGCAGTACTTC. It specifies CASSLDLGAPEQYF.

By frequency in the sample, this clonotype is medium-sized (0.01 to 0.1%). The chain links TRBV6-5 to TRBJ2-7; unclear D gene. The CDR3 runs to 16 residues. Trimming removed 6 bases at V and 4 bases at J, with 22 bases between. CDR1 and CDR2 from the germline V gene are MNHEY and SVGAGI. Here the CDR3 DNA reads TGTGCCAGCAGCCCTTTGGACGGCTCCATCGGGTACGAGCAGTACTTC. Translated: CASSPLDGSIGYEQYF.

This clonotype has at least ten counts. The J gene is TRBJ2-1, the V gene TRBV11-2; possible D gene TRBD2, 7 bases. V was cut by 5 bases and J by 7 bases, with 18 bases left in between. The germline V gene encodes CDR1 SGHAT and CDR2 FQNNGV. This CDR3 has 15 residues. CDR3: CASSQNGGPRNEQFF. Here the CDR3 DNA reads TGTGCCAGCAGCCAAAACGGGGGGCCGAGGAATGAGCAGTTCTTC.

In its sample, this clonotype was seen many times. This chain uses TRBV27 with TRBJ2-2; 8 bases fit TRBD2. The V gene's germline CDR1 is MNHEY and CDR2 SMNVEV (reference sequence). This CDR3 is 15 amino acids long. Trimming cost V 9 bases and J 1 base; bases outside gene matches: 7. The CDR3 coding sequence is TGTGCCAGTACCCTTCGGGGGGGGAACACCGGGGAGCTGTTTTTT. Translation: CASTLRGGNTGELFF.

This clonotype was found many times. The rearrangement links TRBV28 to TRBJ2-1; D is undetermined. Germline CDR1 is MDHEN and CDR2 is SYDVKM. The CDR3 is made up of 15 amino acids. The ends were cut back, 5 bases at V and 8 bases at J, with 19 bases in the middle. The CDR3 sequence: CASSPLWGRPHEQFF. DNA for the CDR3: TGTGCCAGCAGTCCTCTATGGGGTCGACCCCATGAGCAGTTCTTC.

This clonotype was observed at least ten times. The chain employs TRBV20-1 and TRBJ1-1; D is unresolved. Germline lookup yields CDR1 DFQATT and CDR2 SNEGSKA (reference sequence). Deletions cut 1 base from V and 7 bases from J, with 16 bases between. This CDR3 has 14 residues. In DNA form, the CDR3 reads TGCAGTGCTAGAGTGTGGCGGTCCCTTAGTGAAGCTTTCTTT. Amino acid sequence: CSARVWRSLSEAFF.

This clonotype was counted ten times or more. This chain joins TRBV11-2 and TRBJ2-7; D unclear. V was clipped by 5 bases and J by 2 bases, with 4 bases between them. Germline CDR1 is SGHAT and CDR2 is FQNNGV. The CDR3 loop spans 11 amino acids. The CDR3 bases are TGTGCCAGCAGCCGGACCTACGAGCAGTACTTC. Amino acids: CASSRTYEQYF.

This clonotype has a count of ten or more. J is TRBJ1-1 and V is TRBV29-1; TRBD1 agrees at 10 bases. This CDR3 region has 10 residues. Germline lookup yields CDR1 SQVTM and CDR2 ANQGSEA. V lost 6 bases, J lost 11 bases, and 3 bases stayed unmatched. The CDR3 loop reads CSVGTGDAFF. Written as DNA, the CDR3 is TGCAGCGTGGGGACAGGGGACGCTTTCTTT.

This clonotype was seen a handful of times. J is TRBJ2-1 and V is TRBV7-2; D is ambiguous. The CDR3 sequence is 15 residues long. V was pared by 1 base and J by 9 bases, with 16 bases between. The V gene's germline CDR1 is SGHTA and CDR2 FQGNSA. The CDR3 is CASSLDAARGGEQFF. Written as DNA, the CDR3 is TGTGCCAGCAGCTTAGATGCCGCTAGAGGCGGTGAGCAGTTCTTC.

Relative to its sample, this clonotype is medium-sized. The chain is built from TRBV7-6 and TRBJ1-2; weak D call: TRBD1 (5 bases). Germline V gene sequence: CDR1 SGHVS, CDR2 FNYEAQ. Trimming shortened V by 4 bases and J by 5 bases, and 17 bases separated the two germline ends. CDR3 length: 15 residues. The CDR3 loop is CASSSMKGTLYGYTF. The DNA of the CDR3 is TGTGCCAGCAGCTCGATGAAAGGGACCCTTTATGGCTACACCTTC. Using reference TRBV7-6 and TRBJ1-2 for the parts outside the CDR3, the full variable domain is GAGVSQSPRYKVTKRGQDVALRCDPISGHVSLYWYRQALGQGPEFLTYFNYEAQQDKSGLPNDRFSAERPEGSISTLTIQRTEQRDSAMYRCASSSMKGTLYGYTFGSGTRLTVV.

This clonotype was seen ten or more times. The chain links TRBV7-9 to TRBJ1-1, with a possible D match to TRBD1 (5 bases). The CDR3 has 15 residues. V was trimmed by 4 bases and J by 1 base, leaving 13 bases between them. The V gene's germline CDR1 is SEHNR and CDR2 FQNEAQ (reference sequence). For the CDR3, the DNA is TGTGCCAGCAGCTACACGGGACTCACGAACACTGAAGCTTTCTTT. Translated: CASSYTGLTNTEAFF.

This clonotype appeared a few times. The gene calls are TRBV7-6 and TRBJ2-7; 14 bases agree with TRBD2. Per germline, CDR1 SGHVS and CDR2 FNYEAQ. V dropped 1 base and J dropped 3; count of bases not matched to a gene: 2. The CDR3 has 16 residues. CDR3 sequence reads: CASSLGGLAGVYEQYF. CDR3 coding DNA: TGTGCCAGCAGCTTAGGGGGACTAGCGGGGGTCTACGAGCAGTACTTC.

This clonotype was picked up many times. V and J are TRBV7-2 and TRBJ2-7; D unclear. Germline V CDR1 and CDR2: SGHTA, FQGNSA. The germline V and J ends were trimmed by 5 bases and 4 bases, with 18 bases remaining between them. This CDR3 is 15 amino acids long. In DNA, the CDR3 is TGTGCCAGCAGCGAACCACCTACCCTAGTGTACGAGCAGTACTTC. Its protein is CASSEPPTLVYEQYF.

The gene calls are TRBV28 and TRBJ1-2; possibly TRBD1 for D (6 bases). This CDR3 contains 16 residues. The germline CDR1 and CDR2 sequences are MDHEN and SYDVKM. Trimming stripped 7 bases from V and 0 bases from J, with 18 bases between. The CDR3 reads CASTPSGGQANYGYTF. The CDR3 nucleotides are TGTGCCAGCACCCCGAGTGGGGGACAAGCTAACTATGGCTACACCTTC.

This clonotype was observed at least ten times. The chain carries TRBV4-3 and TRBJ1-2; D perhaps matches TRBD1 (5 bases). Germline lookup yields CDR1 LGHNA and CDR2 YSLEER. The CDR3 is 15 amino acids. V shed 0 bases and J shed 5 bases, with 13 bases lying between them. Here the CDR3 reads CASSQDRTDSYGYTF. For the CDR3, the DNA is TGCGCCAGCAGCCAAGACCGGACCGACAGTTATGGCTACACCTTC.

This clonotype was detected many times. The J gene is TRBJ2-2, the V gene TRBV2; no firm D call. This CDR3 has 11 amino acids. Germline CDR1 SNHLY, CDR2 FYNNEI. The ends were cut back, 3 bases at V and 12 bases at J, with 8 bases in the middle. The CDR3 nucleotides read TGTGCCAGCAGTGACAGTAGGAAGCTGTTTTTT. This sequence encodes CASSDSRKLFF.

This clonotype was picked up many times. The V and J genes are TRBV7-6 and TRBJ1-4, with 7 bases matching TRBD1. The V segment lost 5 bases and the J segment 2 bases; nucleotides outside the gene matches: 8. The CDR3 contains 16 residues. CDR1 SGHVS and CDR2 FNYEAQ come from the germline V gene. For the CDR3, the DNA is TGTGCCAGCAGCCGGGATCAGACAGGGACTAATGAAAAACTGTTTTTT. Translated: CASSRDQTGTNEKLFF.

This clonotype was seen at least ten times. This chain uses TRBV20-1 with TRBJ2-1; D is possibly TRBD2 (5 bases). Germline lookup yields CDR1 DFQATT and CDR2 SNEGSKA (reference sequence). Trimming stripped 3 bases from V and 3 bases from J, with 12 bases between. The CDR3 is 14 amino acids. The CDR3 bases are TGCAGTGCTAGCCCTACCGAGGGCTACAATGAGCAGTTCTTC. Translation: CSASPTEGYNEQFF.

This clonotype has only a few counts. V usage is TRBV4-2 and J usage is TRBJ2-7; 7 nucleotides line up with TRBD2. V shed 1 base, J shed 0 bases, and the junction held 9 bases outside the gene matches. The CDR3 contains 17 residues. Germline V CDR1 and CDR2: LGHNA, YNFKEQ. The CDR3 DNA reads TGTGCCAGCAGCCAAGTCTCTTCTAGCGGCTACTCCTACGAGCAGTACTTC. Its protein is CASSQVSSSGYSYEQYF.

This clonotype occurred a few times. The chain recombines TRBV3-1 with TRBJ2-5; D gene unclear. V dropped 1 base and J dropped 2 bases, with 14 bases sitting between them. Germline V gene data show CDR1 as LGHDT and CDR2 as YNNKEL (reference sequence). This CDR3 is built from 16 residues. The CDR3 region has the DNA TGTGCCAGCAGCCAAGCCGCCCCAGCAACTCAAGAGACCCAGTACTTC. This encodes CASSQAAPATQETQYF.

This chain links TRBV10-1 with TRBJ2-3; D is unclear. This CDR3 has 12 amino acids. Germline CDR1 reads WNHNN; CDR2 reads SYGVQD (reference sequence). V shed 8 bases and J shed 2 bases, with 8 bases lying between them. CDR3 bases: TGCGCCAGCGGCCAATTCACAGATACGCAGTATTTT. This gives the protein CASGQFTDTQYF.

This clonotype was seen ten or more times. The genes are TRBV9 and TRBJ2-1; D is unresolved. CDR1 SGDLS and CDR2 YYNGEE come from the germline V gene. This CDR3 is 15 amino acids long. V was clipped by 0 bases and J by 4 bases, with 11 bases between them. The chain's CDR3 is CASSVGAAEYNEQFF. For the CDR3, the DNA is TGTGCCAGCAGCGTAGGTGCTGCGGAGTACAATGAGCAGTTCTTC.

This clonotype showed up many times. The V and J genes are TRBV29-1 and TRBJ2-2; D may be TRBD1 (5 bases). The CDR3 extends over 14 amino acids. Germline V gene sequence: CDR1 SQVTM, CDR2 ANQGSEA. V dropped 1 base and J dropped 8 bases, with 14 bases sitting between them. The CDR3 DNA reads TGCAGCGTTGAAGGACAGAACCAATTTGGGGAGCTGTTTTTT. The encoded protein is CSVEGQNQFGELFF.

J is TRBJ1-1 and V is TRBV7-3, with 7 bases that match TRBD1. The CDR3 extends over 14 amino acids. V lost 4 bases, J lost 0 bases, and 2 bases stayed unmatched. Per germline, CDR1 SGHTA and CDR2 FQGTGA. The CDR3 spells CASSSGQMNTEAFF. The CDR3 DNA reads TGTGCCAGCAGCTCGGGACAGATGAACACTGAAGCTTTCTTT.

CDR3: CASSYSRAGGDTIYF. The CDR3 coding sequence is TGTGCCAGCAGTTACTCCCGGGCAGGGGGAGACACCATATATTTT. The rearrangement joins TRBV6-5 to TRBJ1-3; 7 positions match TRBD1. J gave up 8 bases and V 0 bases, and 7 bases lay outside the gene matches. The CDR3 spans 15 residues. Looked up from germline, CDR1 is MNHEY and CDR2 is SVGAGI.

The rearrangement uses TRBV20-1 and TRBJ1-1, with D possibly being TRBD1 (5 bases). The CDR3 length is 14 residues. CDR1 is DFQATT and CDR2 is SNEGSKA in the germline V gene (reference sequence). V was trimmed by 0 bases and J by 1 base, leaving 9 bases between them. The CDR3 sequence is CSARDSRANTEAFF. CDR3 in DNA: TGCAGTGCTAGAGATAGCAGGGCGAACACTGAAGCTTTCTTT.